A selection of T cell receptor beta chains follows, all from one sample in a study of a mutant IDH1 vaccine in newly diagnosed glioma. Their target antigens are unknown. Profiling relied on immunoSEQ multiplex PCR, and the TCRdb table lists in-frame clones only, not all of them. In the table there are about 65,000 clones, approximately 81% of which are singletons. The source material was PBMCs, sampled from a glioma patient whose treatment included an IDH1 peptide vaccine. Receptor source: a man aged 25 to 40 with glioma. Each CDR3 is given with its conserved first and last residue. D genes are given only for firm matches. Part of the rows lack a size; the others show once, few, many or a class for expanded clones.

d_call | j_call | v_call | clone_size | cdr3_nt | cdr3_aa
- | TRBJ2-7 | TRBV28 | - | TGTGCCAGCAGCTTAACCCAAGGAAACTACGAGCAGTACTTC | CASSLTQGNYEQYF
- | TRBJ1-5 | TRBV11-2 | - | TGTGCCAGCAGCTTAGGTGCATATCGGGTCGGTCAGCCCCAGCATTTT | CASSLGAYRVGQPQHF
TRBD1 | TRBJ2-2 | TRBV5-4 | - | TGTGCCAGCAGCTCGACAGGGTTGACCGGGGAGCTGTTTTTT | CASSSTGLTGELFF
- | TRBJ2-7 | TRBV28 | - | TGTGCCAGCAGTCGCATAAATCTATTCGTGGAGCAGTACTTC | CASSRINLFVEQYF
TRBD1 | TRBJ2-7 | TRBV18 | - | TGTGCCAGCTCACCTCAAACAGGGGGCGCATCCCTCTCCTACGAGCAGTACTTC | CASSPQTGGASLSYEQYF
- | TRBJ1-4 | TRBV27 | - | TGTGCCAGCAGCCATGGGGGGGCTGCTGGGGAAAAACTGTTTTTT | CASSHGGAAGEKLFF
- | TRBJ2-7 | TRBV11-2 | - | TGTGCCAGCAGCTTCGAGACAACTAACTACGAGCAGTACTTC | CASSFETTNYEQYF
TRBD1 | TRBJ1-3 | TRBV7-9 | - | TGTGCCAGCAGCCCGACAGGGTCTGGAAACACCATATATTTT | CASSPTGSGNTIYF
- | TRBJ2-4 | TRBV28 | - | TGTGCCAGCAGTTTAGAGGGTGCTGCATGGAACATTCAGTACTTC | CASSLEGAAWNIQYF
TRBD2 | TRBJ2-7 | TRBV5-1 | - | TGCGCCAGCAGCTCGGGACTAGCGGAGGACGAGCAGTACTTC | CASSSGLAEDEQYF
TRBD1 | TRBJ1-1 | TRBV7-8 | once | TGTGCCAGCAGCTTTGGACAGGGAAGAGCTGAAGCTTTCTTT | CASSFGQGRAEAFF
TRBD1 | TRBJ2-1 | TRBV2 | - | TGTGCCAGCAGTGGACAGGGAAGGTCCTACAATGAGCAGTTCTTC | CASSGQGRSYNEQFF
TRBD1 | TRBJ1-1 | TRBV7-8 | - | TGTGCCAGCAGCCCTCCAGGGGGGTATGAAGCTTTCTTT | CASSPPGGYEAFF
- | TRBJ1-2 | TRBV7-6 | - | TGTGCCAGCAGCTTTTCACAGGGCCCTCTAAGCTACACCTTC | CASSFSQGPLSYTF
TRBD1 | TRBJ1-2 | TRBV29-1 | once | TGCAGCGTTCTGAACAGGGGATTGGATGGCTACACCTTC | CSVLNRGLDGYTF
- | TRBJ2-3 | TRBV10-3 | - | TGTGCCATCAGTGAGTTGGACCGAGCAGATACGCAGTATTTT | CAISELDRADTQYF
- | TRBJ1-6 | TRBV5-1 | - | TGCGCCAGCAGCTTGGATCCAGGGGCTAATTCACCCCTCCACTTT | CASSLDPGANSPLHF
TRBD1 | TRBJ1-2 | TRBV4-2 | - | TGTGCCAGCAGCCAAGAAGAGACAGGGCTTGGCTATGGCTACACCTTC | CASSQEETGLGYGYTF
TRBD2 | TRBJ2-5 | TRBV28 | - | TGTGCCAGCAGTTTAACTAGCGGGAACCAAGAGACCCAGTACTTC | CASSLTSGNQETQYF
- | TRBJ1-5 | TRBV6-1 | few | TGTGCCAGCAGTGAGCGGATGGGGACGGAAACCTATAGCAATCAGCCCCAGCATTTT | CASSERMGTETYSNQPQHF
TRBD1 | TRBJ1-6 | TRBV6-6 | - | TGTGCCAGCCGCGGAATGGGACAGGGTGTGAACTCACCCCTCCACTTT | CASRGMGQGVNSPLHF
TRBD2 | TRBJ2-5 | TRBV7-8 | - | TGTGCCAGCAGCTTCGGGGGGGAGACCCAGTACTTC | CASSFGGETQYF
- | TRBJ2-7 | TRBV4-2 | - | TGTGCCAGCAGCCAAGAATGGAGAGGGGCCGAGCAGTACTTC | CASSQEWRGAEQYF
- | TRBJ2-5 | TRBV19 | - | TGTGCCAGTAGTCCCAGGGCCGTACTTCAAGAGACCCAGTACTTC | CASSPRAVLQETQYF
- | TRBJ1-5 | TRBV9 | few | TGTGCCAGCAGCGTACAGGGTGACTGGCCCCAGCATTTT | CASSVQGDWPQHF
- | TRBJ2-1 | TRBV15 | - | TGTGCCACCAGCAGATCCGGGACAATATACAATGAGCAGTTCTTC | CATSRSGTIYNEQFF
TRBD2 | TRBJ2-3 | TRBV4-2 | - | TGTGCCAGCAGCCAATTGCTAGCGAGCGGGGGGACCACAGATACGCAGTATTTT | CASSQLLASGGTTDTQYF
TRBD1 | TRBJ2-7 | TRBV18 | - | TGTGCCAGCTCACCACCGGGACAGGTTCTCTACGAGCAGTACTTC | CASSPPGQVLYEQYF
TRBD1 | TRBJ2-7 | TRBV5-5 | - | TGTGCCAGCAGCTTGTCCGGGGACAGGGAAGTGAACGAGCAGTACTTC | CASSLSGDREVNEQYF
- | TRBJ1-2 | TRBV5-1 | - | TGCGCCAGCAGCTTGGCCGCGGTAAACTATGGCTACACCTTC | CASSLAAVNYGYTF
- | TRBJ1-2 | TRBV28 | once | TGTGCCAGCAGTTTATGGGGGCAGGGTGCCAACTATGGCTACACCTTC | CASSLWGQGANYGYTF
- | TRBJ1-1 | TRBV5-4 | - | TGTGCCAGCAGCTTATGGGGAAACACTGAAGCTTTCTTT | CASSLWGNTEAFF
- | TRBJ2-7 | TRBV28 | - | TGTGCCAGCAGTTTAGTGAGGCCTTACGAGCAGTACTTC | CASSLVRPYEQYF
TRBD1 | TRBJ2-7 | TRBV23-1 | once | TGCGCCAGCAGTCAAGAGACAGGGGTTGCCTACGAGCAGTACTTC | CASSQETGVAYEQYF
TRBD1 | TRBJ1-2 | TRBV2 | - | TGTGCCAGCAGTGACCTTGCGGGACAGCTTAACTATGGCTACACCTTC | CASSDLAGQLNYGYTF
- | TRBJ1-5 | TRBV7-2 | once | TGTGCCAGCAGCCATGGACTGGGCAATCAGCCCCAGCATTTT | CASSHGLGNQPQHF
TRBD1 | TRBJ2-7 | TRBV18 | - | TGTGCCAGCTCACTAAACAGGGGCTGGGGGAAAGCGGTCGAGCAGTACTTC | CASSLNRGWGKAVEQYF
TRBD1 | TRBJ1-5 | TRBV25-1 | few | TGTGCCAGCAGTGCCAGGGGGAACAATCAGCCCCAGCATTTT | CASSARGNNQPQHF
- | TRBJ1-1 | TRBV27 | - | TGTGCCAGCAGCCTCCGAAATAGGGCGAACACTGAAGCTTTCTTT | CASSLRNRANTEAFF
- | TRBJ2-1 | TRBV27 | - | TGTGCCAGCAGTTTATCCCCGGACAGATACAATGAGCAGTTCTTC | CASSLSPDRYNEQFF
- | TRBJ2-5 | TRBV2 | - | TGTGCCAGCAGTGAAGCGACAGGTACAGGGGAGGCGCCCCAGTACTTC | CASSEATGTGEAPQYF
- | TRBJ1-2 | TRBV25-1 | once | TGTGCCAGCGAAAACTATGGCTACACCTTC | CASENYGYTF